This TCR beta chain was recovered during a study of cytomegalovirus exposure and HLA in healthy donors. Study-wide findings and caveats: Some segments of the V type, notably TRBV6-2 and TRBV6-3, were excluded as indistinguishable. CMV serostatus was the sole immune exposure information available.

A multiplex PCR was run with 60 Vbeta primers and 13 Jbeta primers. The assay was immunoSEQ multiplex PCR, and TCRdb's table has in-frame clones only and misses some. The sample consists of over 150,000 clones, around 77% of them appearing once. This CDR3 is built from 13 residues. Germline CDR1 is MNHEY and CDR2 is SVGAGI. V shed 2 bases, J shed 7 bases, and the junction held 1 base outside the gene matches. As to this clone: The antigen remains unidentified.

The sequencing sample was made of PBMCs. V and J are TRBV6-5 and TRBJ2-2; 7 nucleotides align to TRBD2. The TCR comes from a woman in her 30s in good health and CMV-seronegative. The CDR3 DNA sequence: TGTGCCAGCAGTTACGGGGGGGGCGGGGAGCTGTTTTTT. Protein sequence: CASSYGGGGELFF.